Below, one T cell receptor (beta chain) is given with its context. Ten or more counts support this clonotype. It has no known antigen specificity. The input lacks base qualities; no much larger clone sits a single base away. Reading from cysteine to phenylalanine, the CDR3 counts 17 amino acids. Only the CDR3 portion is preserved as DNA: 51 bases, with reading frame beginning at the first base. In the germline V gene, CDR1 corresponds to MNHNS and CDR2 to SASEGT. V ends up 3 bases short and J 7 bases short, with an unmatched junction base count of 13. This sample was included in a study of regulatory T cells in long-lasting Graves disease (dated by TCRdb to the early 2020s). A note on the overall study: To count as having persistent Graves' disease, a patient had to have received antithyroid drug treatment for over 5 years with TSH receptor autoantibodies remaining persistently positive. Peripheral blood TCR sequencing and RNA sequencing compared persistent Graves' disease patients with newly diagnosed Graves' disease patients. The study was conducted in China and was registered as a clinical trial. TCR sequencing covered around 13 persistent and around 20 newly diagnosed Graves' disease patients, 33 samples in total. On average, persistent Graves' disease patients in the clinical cohort had been on antithyroid drugs for approximately ten years. Results and caveats for the whole study, not just this receptor: Sequencing and analysis were limited to the TCR beta chain. The authors acknowledged the small sample size as a limitation that may reduce accuracy. TRBV28, TRBJ1-2 and TRBJ2-5 were preferentially used in persistent disease, while TRBV20-1 and TRBJ2-1 were favored in newly diagnosed disease. Only peripheral blood was studied, because thyroid tissue, the primary lesion, was inaccessible. More public clonotypes were shared among persistent patients (about 2,800) than among newly diagnosed patients (roughly 1,000). Compared with newly diagnosed patients, patients with persistent Graves' disease had lower TCR Shannon entropy and fewer highly expanded clones, which suggests clonal expansion.

Preparation of the library involved multiplex PCR. Data came from an Illumina HiSeq 4000. iRepertoire HTBI primers and Arm-PCR amplification of CDR3 regions were used to construct TCR beta libraries. Gel purification was performed on PCR products prior to sequencing. Turning to the authors' computational methods: Gene usage analysis of CDR3 amino acid clonotypes relied on the approximately 60 TRBV and 14 TRBJ segments identified across samples. Filtered high-quality paired reads were merged into contigs using COPE and FqMerger. BLAST was used to align contigs to IMGT TRBV, TRBD and TRBJ reference genes, with CDR3 defined following IMGT. Highly expanded clones were defined as clonotypes with a frequency above 0.1%. Shannon entropy was used to measure repertoire diversity, and the Gini coefficient was used to measure V-J evenness. A clonotype was considered public if more than one individual shared it. TCRdb trimmed the raw reads at Q25, called clones with MiXCR and kept productive beta chains. Identical CDR3 protein sequences are pooled into one entry, listed with their most common genes and DNA. TCRdb, not the original authors, processed these V and J calls. The sample table shows 350,000 to 500,000 distinct CDR3 sequences, and roughly 21% are seen once. Roughly an eighth of the sample is in the top ten clones.

The meaning of the sample's time point label: persistent/refractory GD, antithyroid drugs over 5 years with positive TRAb. For both TCR sequencing and RNA sequencing, RNA was extracted from PBMCs in TRIzol. Graves' disease was diagnosed according to American Thyroid Association guidelines. Recruitment of patients was carried out at an endocrinology department in Xi'an, China. Each patient gave approximately 10 milliliters of peripheral blood, collected in an EDTA anticoagulant tube. Ficoll Paque Plus density gradient separation was used to isolate PBMCs, and no further T cell sorting was performed. An Agilent 2100 Bioanalyzer and agarose gel were used to assess RNA quality, and a NanoDrop 2000 was used to measure RNA concentration.

This chain is built from TRBV6-1 and TRBJ1-4; 8 middle bases align to TRBD1. This TCR derives from a female donor with Graves disease. This sample comprised peripheral blood mononuclear cells (PBMCs), obtained when the disease was refractory, from a patient treated with antithyroid drugs. The DNA sequence is TGTGCCAGCAGTGACGGGGACAGGCGCACTCAGGGTGAAAAACTGTTTTTT. Its protein reads: CASSDGDRRTQGEKLFF.